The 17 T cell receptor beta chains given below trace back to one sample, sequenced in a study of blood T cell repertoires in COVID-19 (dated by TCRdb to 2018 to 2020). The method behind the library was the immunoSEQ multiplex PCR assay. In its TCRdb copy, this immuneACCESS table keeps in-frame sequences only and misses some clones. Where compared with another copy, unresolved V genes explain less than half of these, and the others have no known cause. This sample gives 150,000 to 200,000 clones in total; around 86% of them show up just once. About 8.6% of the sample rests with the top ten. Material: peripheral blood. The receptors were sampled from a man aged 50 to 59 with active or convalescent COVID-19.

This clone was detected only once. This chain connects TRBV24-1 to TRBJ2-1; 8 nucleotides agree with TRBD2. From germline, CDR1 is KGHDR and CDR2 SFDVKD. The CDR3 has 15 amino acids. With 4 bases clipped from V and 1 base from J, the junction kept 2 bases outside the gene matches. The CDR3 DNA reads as TGTGCCACCAGTGACACTAGCGGTTCCTACAATGAGCAGTTCTTC. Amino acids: CATSDTSGSYNEQFF.

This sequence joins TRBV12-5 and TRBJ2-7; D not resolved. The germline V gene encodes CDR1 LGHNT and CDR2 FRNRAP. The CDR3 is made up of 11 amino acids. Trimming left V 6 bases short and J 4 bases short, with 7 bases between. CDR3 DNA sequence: TGTGCTAGTGGCCGAGGTTACGAGCAGTACTTC. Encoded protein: CASGRGYEQYF.

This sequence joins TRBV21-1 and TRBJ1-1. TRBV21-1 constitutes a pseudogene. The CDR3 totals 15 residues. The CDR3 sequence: CASSKCPSLNTEAFF. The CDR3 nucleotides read TGTGCCAGCAGCAAATGTCCATCCCTAAACACTGAAGCTTTCTTT.

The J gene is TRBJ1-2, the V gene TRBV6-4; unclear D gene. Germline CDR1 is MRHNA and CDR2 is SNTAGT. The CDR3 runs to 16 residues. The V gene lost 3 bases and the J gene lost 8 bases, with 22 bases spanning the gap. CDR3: CASSEEGGSLSSGYTF. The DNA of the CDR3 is TGTGCCAGCAGTGAAGAAGGAGGCAGCCTCTCTAGCGGCTACACCTTC.

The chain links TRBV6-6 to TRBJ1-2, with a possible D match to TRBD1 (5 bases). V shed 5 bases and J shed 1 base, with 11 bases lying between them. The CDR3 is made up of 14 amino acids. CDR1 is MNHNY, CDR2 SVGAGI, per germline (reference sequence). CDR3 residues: CASSPGTRNYGYTF. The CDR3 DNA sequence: TGTGCCAGCAGTCCCGGGACTCGTAACTATGGCTACACCTTC.

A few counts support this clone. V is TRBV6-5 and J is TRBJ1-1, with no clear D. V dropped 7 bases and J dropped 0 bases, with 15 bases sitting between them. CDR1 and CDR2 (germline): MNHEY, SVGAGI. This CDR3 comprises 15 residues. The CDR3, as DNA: TGTGCCAGCACCCCCTCCCAGACAATGAACACTGAAGCTTTCTTT. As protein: CASTPSQTMNTEAFF.

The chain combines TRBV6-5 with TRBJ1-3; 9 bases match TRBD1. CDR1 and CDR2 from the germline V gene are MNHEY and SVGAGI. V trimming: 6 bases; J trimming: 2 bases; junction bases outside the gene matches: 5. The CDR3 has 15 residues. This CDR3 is CASRGTGGAGNTIYF. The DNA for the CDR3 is TGTGCCAGCAGGGGTACAGGGGGCGCTGGAAACACCATATATTTT.

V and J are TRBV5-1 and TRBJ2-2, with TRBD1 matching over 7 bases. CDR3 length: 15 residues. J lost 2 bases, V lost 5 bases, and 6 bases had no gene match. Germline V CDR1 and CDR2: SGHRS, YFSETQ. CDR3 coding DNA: TGCGCCAGCAGTTTCAACAGGGGTAACACCGGGGAGCTGTTTTTT. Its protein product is CASSFNRGNTGELFF.

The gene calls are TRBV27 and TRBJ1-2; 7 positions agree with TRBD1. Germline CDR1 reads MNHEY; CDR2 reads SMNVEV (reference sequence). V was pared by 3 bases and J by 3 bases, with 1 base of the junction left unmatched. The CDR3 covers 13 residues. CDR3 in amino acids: CASSFGTDYGYTF. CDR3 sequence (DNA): TGTGCCAGCAGTTTCGGGACAGACTATGGCTACACCTTC.

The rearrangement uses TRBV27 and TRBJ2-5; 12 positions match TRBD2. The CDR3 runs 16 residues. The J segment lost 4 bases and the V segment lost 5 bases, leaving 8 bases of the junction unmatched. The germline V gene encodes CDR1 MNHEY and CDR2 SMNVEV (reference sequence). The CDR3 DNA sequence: TGTGCCAGCAGTCATACTAGCGGGGGGACTCGAGAGACCCAGTACTTC. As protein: CASSHTSGGTRETQYF.

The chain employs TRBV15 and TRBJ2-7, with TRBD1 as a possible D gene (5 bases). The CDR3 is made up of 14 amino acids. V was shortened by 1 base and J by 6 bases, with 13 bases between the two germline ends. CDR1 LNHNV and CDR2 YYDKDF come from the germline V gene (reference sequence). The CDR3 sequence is CATSRAGRAVEQYF. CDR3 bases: TGTGCCACCAGCAGAGCAGGCAGGGCTGTCGAGCAGTACTTC.

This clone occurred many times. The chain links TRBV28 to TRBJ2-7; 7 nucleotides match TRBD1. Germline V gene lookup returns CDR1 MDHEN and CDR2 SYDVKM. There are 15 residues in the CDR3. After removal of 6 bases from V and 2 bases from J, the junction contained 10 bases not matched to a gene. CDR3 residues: CASSTNRDRAYEQYF. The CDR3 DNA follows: TGTGCCAGCAGCACCAACCGGGACAGAGCCTACGAGCAGTACTTC.

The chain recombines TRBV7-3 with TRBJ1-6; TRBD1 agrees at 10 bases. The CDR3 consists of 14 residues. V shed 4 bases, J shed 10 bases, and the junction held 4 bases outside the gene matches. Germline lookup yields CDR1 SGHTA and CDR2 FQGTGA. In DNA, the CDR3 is TGTGCCAGCAGCTCCGGACAGGGGGGATCACCCCTCCACTTT. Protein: CASSSGQGGSPLHF.

CDR3 amino acids: CASSTRGRDGYTF. The CDR3 nucleotides read TGTGCCAGCAGTACCAGGGGGCGAGATGGCTACACCTTC. The chain recombines TRBV12-3 or TRBV12-4 with TRBJ1-2; 8 nucleotides line up with TRBD1. Losses at the gene ends were 5 bases for V and 6 bases for J; bases not matched to a gene: 5. The CDR3 contains 13 residues.

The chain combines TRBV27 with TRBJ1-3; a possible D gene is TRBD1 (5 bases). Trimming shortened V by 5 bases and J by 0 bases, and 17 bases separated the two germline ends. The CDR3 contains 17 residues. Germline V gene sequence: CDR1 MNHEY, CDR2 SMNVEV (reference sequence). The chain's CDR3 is CASSPIGRGNSGNTIYF. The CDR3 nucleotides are TGTGCCAGCAGTCCAATAGGGCGGGGGAACTCTGGAAACACCATATATTTT.

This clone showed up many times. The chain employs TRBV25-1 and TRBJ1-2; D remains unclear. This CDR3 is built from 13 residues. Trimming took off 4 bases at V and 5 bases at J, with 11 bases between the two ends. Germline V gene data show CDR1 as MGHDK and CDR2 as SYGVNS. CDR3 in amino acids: CASSGGGLYGYTF. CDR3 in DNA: TGTGCCAGCAGTGGAGGAGGCTTATATGGCTACACCTTC.

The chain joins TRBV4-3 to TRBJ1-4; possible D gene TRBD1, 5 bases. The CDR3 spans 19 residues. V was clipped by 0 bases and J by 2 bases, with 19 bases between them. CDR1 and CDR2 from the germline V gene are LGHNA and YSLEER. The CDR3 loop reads CASSQEVRDAKSTNEKLFF. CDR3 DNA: TGCGCCAGCAGCCAAGAGGTGCGGGACGCTAAATCGACTAATGAAAAACTGTTTTTT.